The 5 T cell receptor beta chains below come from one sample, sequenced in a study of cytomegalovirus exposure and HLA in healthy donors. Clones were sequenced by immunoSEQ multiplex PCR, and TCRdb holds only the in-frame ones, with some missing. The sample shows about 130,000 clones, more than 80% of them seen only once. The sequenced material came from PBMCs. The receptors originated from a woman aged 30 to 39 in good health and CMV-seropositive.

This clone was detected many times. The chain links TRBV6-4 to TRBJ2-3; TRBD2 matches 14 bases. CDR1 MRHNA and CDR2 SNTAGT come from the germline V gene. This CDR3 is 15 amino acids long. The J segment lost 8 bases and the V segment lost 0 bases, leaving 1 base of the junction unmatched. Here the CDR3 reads CASSDSTSGGGTQYF. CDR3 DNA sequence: TGTGCCAGCAGTGACTCGACTAGCGGGGGGGGTACGCAGTATTTT.

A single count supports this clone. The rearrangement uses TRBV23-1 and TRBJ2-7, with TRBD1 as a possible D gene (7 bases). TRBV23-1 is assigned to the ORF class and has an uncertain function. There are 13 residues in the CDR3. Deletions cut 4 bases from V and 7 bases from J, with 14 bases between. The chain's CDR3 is CASSPQTGREQYF. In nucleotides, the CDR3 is TGCGCCAGCAGTCCCCAGACAGGGAGGGAGCAGTACTTC.

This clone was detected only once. The CDR3: CASRQQGWYQETQYF. Written as DNA, the CDR3 is TGTGCCAGCAGGCAACAGGGATGGTACCAAGAGACCCAGTACTTC. This sequence joins TRBV27 and TRBJ2-5; a weak D match, TRBD1 (6 bases). Germline CDR1 reads MNHEY; CDR2 reads SMNVEV (reference sequence). The CDR3 is 15 amino acids. The ends were cut back, 6 bases at V and 0 bases at J, with 14 bases in the middle.

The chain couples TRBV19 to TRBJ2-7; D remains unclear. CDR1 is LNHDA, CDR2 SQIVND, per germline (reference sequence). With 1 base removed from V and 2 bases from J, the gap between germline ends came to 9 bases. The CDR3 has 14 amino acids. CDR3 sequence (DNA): TGTGCCAGTAGTATAGGAGAAATTGCCTACGAGCAGTACTTC. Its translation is CASSIGEIAYEQYF.

The CDR3 nucleotides are TGTGCCAGCAGTGAAGGCGTCTCCTACGAGCAGTACTTC. Protein product: CASSEGVSYEQYF. The J gene is TRBJ2-5, the V gene TRBV2, with no clear D. The J call may be incorrect, as the DNA end agrees better with TRBJ2-7. The CDR3 length is 13 residues. Germline V lookup: CDR1 SNHLY, CDR2 FYNNEI.